What follows is one TCR beta chain and its context. This clone has just a few counts. Its antigen remains undetermined. No base-level quality is on record; no much larger clone is a single base apart. The data derive from a study of CD8+ T cells in alopecia areata (dated by TCRdb to 2016 to 2019). With respect to the entire study: Treated patients were enrolled in an open-label pilot trial of oral tofacitinib at 5 to 10 mg twice daily for moderate-to-severe alopecia areata. Patients stayed on tofacitinib for 6 to 18 months and then had 6 months of follow-up off drug so that delayed response and recurrence could be assessed. The study used high-throughput TCRbeta sequencing to examine T cell clonal expansion in alopecia areata, in both the C3H/HeJ mouse model and human patients. On the human side, TCRbeta sequencing was run on scalp tissue and on sorted CD4+ and CD8+ peripheral blood T cells from healthy controls and from alopecia areata patients with either patchy or totalis/universalis disease. Biopsies were taken from tofacitinib-treated patients at baseline and at 4 and 24 weeks of treatment, and a later scalp biopsy was taken in several of the tofacitinib-treated patients. Clonality in the scalp was compared among normal scalp (n=4), patchy alopecia areata scalp (n=8), and alopecia totalis/universalis scalp (n=8). RNA was extracted with the PAXgene miRNA kit for fixed scalp, the miRNeasy kit for PBMCs, and the RNeasy kit for mouse skin. immunoSEQ multiplex PCR using 35 Vbeta forward primers and 13 Jbeta reverse primers was used to amplify TCRbeta CDR3 regions.

What the work shows at the level of the full study, not this receptor alone: Shared TCR sequences between patients were less evident than in mice, which may be partly attributable to HLA diversity in the patient population. Resident alphabeta T cells in normal human skin are also sequenced, complicating scalp TCR repertoire analysis, unlike mouse skin dominated by gammadelta T cells. Compared with normal scalp, lesional scalp had higher clonality and more expanded CD8+ clones, particularly in alopecia totalis/universalis, a pattern that suggests antigenic drive.

CDR1 and CDR2 were assigned from the germline V gene as SQVTM and ANQGSEA. The CDR3 spans 13 residues, from the cysteine through the phenylalanine. This entry keeps only the CDR3 DNA: 39 bases, framed from base 1. The V and J ends are trimmed by 4 bases and 4 bases, leaving 14 bases between them. According to the study, the label for this sample's time point signals: baseline before oral tofacitinib. From alopecia areata patients, peripheral blood was collected along with lesional scalp punch biopsies. PBMCs were separated by density centrifugation and stained for CD3, CD4 and CD8, after which CD4+ and CD8+ T cells were sorted on a FACSAria. Libraries were made using the immunoSEQ multiplex PCR assay. RNA was extracted from all samples and reverse transcribed into cDNA, which served as template for TCR sequencing. SuperScript III was used to make first-strand cDNA, primed with a 2:1 mix of oligo-dT and random hexamers. Amplification bias was assessed with a synthetic immune receptor repertoire, and residual bias was removed computationally. Under the source paper's analysis protocol: Raw reads were preprocessed to remove errors, and CDR3 was defined according to IMGT conventions as the region from the conserved cysteine to phenylalanine. To get clonality, Shannon entropy was normalized by log2 of the number of productive unique TCRs and the result was subtracted from 1. CD4 or CD8 identity of scalp clones was inferred by cross-referencing scalp TCRbeta sequences with sorted blood CD4 and CD8 repertoires. In TCRdb, the immuneACCESS table is reduced to in-frame sequences with V and J assigned. These tables do not hold every clone; where another copy was compared, an unresolved V gene accounts for under half, and the others remain unexplained. V, J and clone size reflect that table, while D and trimming were determined from the DNA. This sample lists fewer than 200,000 clones; about 70% were detected once. The top ten clones comprise about an eighth of the sample.

Sequenced here: CD8+ T cells sorted from blood, sampled at week 0. The sequence was collected from a human donor with alopecia areata. Recombination joined TRBV29-1 with TRBJ2-7; TRBD1 is possibly the D segment (6 matching bases). The encoded CDR3 is CSVAGLGAYEQYF. The DNA reads TGCAGCGTTGCCGGTCTGGGGGCTTACGAGCAGTACTTC.